The 2 T cell receptor beta chains below come from one sample, sequenced in a study of blood T cells in healthy people across ages. A second PCR, run for about 6 to 11 cycles, used a sample-barcoded 5' primer plus a J-beta primer mix. One entry per CDR3 protein results from TCRdb running MiXCR on the 5' RACE reads. The table lists about 650,000 distinct CDR3 sequences, 32% of them singletons. Specimen: blood. The source is an elderly woman in good health.

The chain links TRBV7-2 to TRBJ2-5; the D is unclear. The V gene's germline CDR1 is SGHTA and CDR2 FQGNSA. V lost 1 base, J lost 5 bases, and 8 bases lay in between. The CDR3 contains 13 residues. The chain's CDR3 is CASSLEFRETQYF. CDR3 nucleotide sequence: TGTGCCAGCAGCTTAGAATTTCGGGAGACCCAGTACTTC.

This clonotype has at least ten counts. The chain is built from TRBV3-1 and TRBJ2-1, with 8 positions matching TRBD2. With V trimmed by 3 bases and J by 1 base, 14 bases remained unmatched. CDR1 and CDR2 (germline): LGHDT, YNNKEL (reference sequence). This CDR3 spans 19 amino acids. CDR3 sequence reads: CASSQVGGASGPSYNEQFF. The DNA of the CDR3 is TGTGCCAGCAGCCAGGTCGGGGGGGCTAGCGGGCCATCCTACAATGAGCAGTTCTTC.